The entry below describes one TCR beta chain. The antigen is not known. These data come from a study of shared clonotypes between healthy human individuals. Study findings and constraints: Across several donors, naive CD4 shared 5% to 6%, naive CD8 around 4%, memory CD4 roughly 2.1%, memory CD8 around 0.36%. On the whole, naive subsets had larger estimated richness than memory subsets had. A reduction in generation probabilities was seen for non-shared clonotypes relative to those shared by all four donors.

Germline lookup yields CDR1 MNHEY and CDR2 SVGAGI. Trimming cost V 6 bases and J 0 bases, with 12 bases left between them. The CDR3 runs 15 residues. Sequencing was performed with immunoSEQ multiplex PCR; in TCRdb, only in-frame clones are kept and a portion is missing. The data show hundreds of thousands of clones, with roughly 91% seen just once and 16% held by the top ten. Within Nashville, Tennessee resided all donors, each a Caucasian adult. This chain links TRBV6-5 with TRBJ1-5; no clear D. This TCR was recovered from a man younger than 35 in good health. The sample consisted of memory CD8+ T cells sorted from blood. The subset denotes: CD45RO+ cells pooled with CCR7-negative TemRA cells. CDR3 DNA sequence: TGTGCCAGCAGGAGTGACCTAAATAGCAATCAGCCCCAGCATTTT. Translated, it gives CASRSDLNSNQPQHF.